This entry lists 8 T cell receptor beta chains sequenced from one sample in a study of low-dose radiotherapy and immunotherapy resistance in tumors. Time point meaning: before trial treatment. Covering alpha and beta chains, TRAV- and TRBV-specific primers were used for the first-strand cDNA. TCR amplification used 20 PCR cycles, a constant-region primer and a V-primer adapter. TCRdb processed the reads anew with MiXCR; each CDR3 protein has one entry. The repertoire has 65,000 to 100,000 distinct CDR3 sequences, 15% to 20% of them found once; the top ten carry about 2.8%. Material: PBMCs, obtained before treatment. The receptors were sampled from a male donor with prostate cancer.

This clonotype has a count of ten or more. The chain joins TRBV14 to TRBJ2-5; D remains unclear. V was trimmed by 0 bases and J by 5 bases, leaving 16 bases between them. This CDR3 is 16 amino acids long. CDR1 and CDR2 (germline): SGHDN, FVKESK. The CDR3 here is CASSQDLGIPEETQYF. The DNA for the CDR3 is TGTGCCAGCAGCCAAGATCTGGGGATCCCAGAGGAGACCCAGTACTTC.

This clonotype has at least ten counts. This chain joins TRBV9 and TRBJ2-7; 7 bases agree with TRBD2. Germline V gives CDR1 SGDLS, CDR2 YYNGEE. The CDR3 runs to 15 residues. V shed 2 bases and J 6 bases; nucleotides not matched to a gene: 11. The CDR3 region is CASSVEPSGLLEQYF. CDR3 nucleotide sequence: TGTGCCAGCAGCGTCGAGCCTAGCGGTCTCCTCGAGCAGTACTTC.

This clonotype appeared many times. The chain employs TRBV6-6 and TRBJ1-6; D unresolved. Trimming removed 7 bases at V and 7 bases at J, with 8 bases between. The CDR3 runs to 12 residues. The V gene's germline CDR1 is MNHNY and CDR2 SVGAGI (reference sequence). The CDR3 nucleotides read TGTGCCAGCAAGGACTTGAATTCACCCCTCCACTTT. Its translation: CASKDLNSPLHF.

This clonotype was seen repeatedly, ten times or more. This rearrangement joins TRBV7-9 to TRBJ1-2; D is perhaps TRBD1 (5 bases). Germline V gives CDR1 SEHNR, CDR2 FQNEAQ (reference sequence). The CDR3 is 14 residues long. V shed 7 bases and J shed 5 bases, with 17 bases lying between them. For the CDR3, the DNA is TGTGCCAGCACCCGGGTCAGGGAGGGATATGGCTACACCTTC. Translated: CASTRVREGYGYTF.

The chain joins TRBV21-1 to TRBJ2-1; the table's D call, TRBD1, has no DNA check behind it. TRBV21-1 is a known pseudogene. This CDR3 is built from 13 residues. CDR3 bases: TGTGCCAGCAGCAAACCCGGCCACAATGAGCAGTTCTTC. Translating gives CASSKPGHNEQFF.

This clonotype was counted at least ten times. The chain recombines TRBV4-1 with TRBJ1-2; possible D gene TRBD1, 6 bases. Germline values: CDR1 MGHRA, CDR2 YSYEKL. The CDR3 is 14 amino acids. The V end was cut by 1 base, the J end by 4 bases, with 10 bases between. The chain's CDR3 is CASSQAGGIYGYTF. The CDR3 nucleotides are TGCGCCAGCAGCCAAGCGGGGGGCATCTATGGCTACACCTTC.

Many counts were recorded for this clonotype. The V gene is TRBV12-5, the J gene TRBJ1-5, with D unresolved. Trimming removed 0 bases at V and 2 bases at J, with 5 bases between. Germline V gene data show CDR1 as LGHNT and CDR2 as FRNRAP. The CDR3 runs to 14 residues. CDR3 nucleotides: TGTGCTAGTGGTTTGGTACCGGGCAATCAGCCCCAGCATTTT. The encoded protein is CASGLVPGNQPQHF.

The chain combines TRBV12-3 or TRBV12-4 with TRBJ2-7; D gene uncertain. This CDR3 has 13 amino acids. Trimming cost V 7 bases and J 1 base, with 11 bases left between them. The CDR3 is CASTPEGSYEQYF. The DNA of the CDR3 is TGTGCCAGCACCCCGGAAGGATCCTACGAGCAGTACTTC.